This TCR beta chain was captured by sequencing in a study of cytomegalovirus exposure and HLA in healthy donors. Germline V gene sequence: CDR1 GTSNPN, CDR2 SVGIG (reference sequence). CDR3 size: 13 residues. Trimming pared 3 bases from V and 5 bases from J, leaving 13 bases between. The PCR used 60 Vbeta and 13 Jbeta primers. Assay: immunoSEQ multiplex PCR; the TCRdb copy retains only in-frame clones and omits some. The table for this sample gives around 140,000 clones. Sequenced: PBMCs. The chain combines TRBV30 with TRBJ1-1; D possibly corresponds to TRBD1 (6 bases). This sequence originates from a woman in her late teens or twenties in good health and CMV-seronegative. CDR3 bases: TGTGCCTGGAGAGGGGCAGGGGAGACTGAAGCTTTCTTT. It codes for CAWRGAGETEAFF.